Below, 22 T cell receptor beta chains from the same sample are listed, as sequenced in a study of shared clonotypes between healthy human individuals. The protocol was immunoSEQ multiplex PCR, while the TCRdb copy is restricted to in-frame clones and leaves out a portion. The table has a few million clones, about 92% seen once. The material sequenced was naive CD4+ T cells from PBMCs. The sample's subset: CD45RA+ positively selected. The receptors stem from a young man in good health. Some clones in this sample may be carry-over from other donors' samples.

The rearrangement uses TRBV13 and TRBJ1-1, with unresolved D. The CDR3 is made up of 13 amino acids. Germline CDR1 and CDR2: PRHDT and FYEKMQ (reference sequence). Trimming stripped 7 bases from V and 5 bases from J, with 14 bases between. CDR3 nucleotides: TGTGCCAGCATTCTCCGACGGGCAACTGAAGCTTTCTTT. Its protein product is CASILRRATEAFF.

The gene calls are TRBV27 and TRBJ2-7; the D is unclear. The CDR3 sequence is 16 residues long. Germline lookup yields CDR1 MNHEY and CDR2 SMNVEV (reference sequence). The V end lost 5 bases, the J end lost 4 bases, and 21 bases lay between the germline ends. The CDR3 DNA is TGTGCCAGCAGTACCACCCCCCCGAGAGGCTTTTACGAGCAGTACTTC. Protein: CASSTTPPRGFYEQYF.

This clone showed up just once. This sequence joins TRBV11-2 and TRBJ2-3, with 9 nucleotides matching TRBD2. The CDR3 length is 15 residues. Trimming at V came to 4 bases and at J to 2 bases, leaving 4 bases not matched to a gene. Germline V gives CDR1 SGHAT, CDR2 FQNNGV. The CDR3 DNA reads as TGTGCCAGCAGCTCCGGACTAGCGCACACAGATACGCAGTATTTT. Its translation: CASSSGLAHTDTQYF. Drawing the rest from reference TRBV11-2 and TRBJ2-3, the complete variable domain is EAGVAQSPRYKIIEKRQSVAFWCNPISGHATLYWYQQILGQGPKLLIQFQNNGVVDDSQLPKDRFSAERLKGVDSTLKIQPAKLEDSAVYLCASSSGLAHTDTQYFGPGTRLTVL.

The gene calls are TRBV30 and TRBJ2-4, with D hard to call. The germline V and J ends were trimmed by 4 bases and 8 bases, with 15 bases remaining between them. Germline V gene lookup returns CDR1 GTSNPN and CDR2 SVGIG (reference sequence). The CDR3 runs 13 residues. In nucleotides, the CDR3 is TGTGCCTGGAAGGGTTTCGATTTGGACATTCAGTACTTC. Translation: CAWKGFDLDIQYF.

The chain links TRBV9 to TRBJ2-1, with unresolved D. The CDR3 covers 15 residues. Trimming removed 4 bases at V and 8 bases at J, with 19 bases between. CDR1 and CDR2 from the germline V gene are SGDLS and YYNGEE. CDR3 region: CASSTQLDPNDEQFF. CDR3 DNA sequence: TGTGCCAGCAGCACGCAATTGGACCCGAATGATGAGCAGTTCTTC.

CDR3 bases: TGCGCCAGCAGCTTGGAGGTGACAGCTAACTACGAGCAGTACTTC. Translating gives CASSLEVTANYEQYF. V and J are TRBV5-1 and TRBJ2-7, with D maybe TRBD1 (5 bases). The germline CDR1 and CDR2 sequences are SGHRS and YFSETQ. V dropped 0 bases and J dropped 3 bases, with 13 bases sitting between them. The length of the CDR3 is 15 residues. Based on the CDR3 plus reference TRBV5-1 and TRBJ2-7, the full variable domain is KAGVTQTPRYLIKTRGQQVTLSCSPISGHRSVSWYQQTPGQGLQFLFEYFSETQRNKGNFPGRFSGRQFSNSRSEMNVSTLELGDSALYLCASSLEVTANYEQYFGPGTRLTVT.

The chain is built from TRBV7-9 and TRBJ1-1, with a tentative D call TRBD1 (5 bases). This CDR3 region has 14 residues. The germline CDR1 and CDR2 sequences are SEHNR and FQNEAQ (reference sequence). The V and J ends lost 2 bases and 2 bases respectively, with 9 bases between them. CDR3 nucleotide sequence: TGTGCCAGCAGCTTATTAACAGGCAACACTGAAGCTTTCTTT. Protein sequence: CASSLLTGNTEAFF.

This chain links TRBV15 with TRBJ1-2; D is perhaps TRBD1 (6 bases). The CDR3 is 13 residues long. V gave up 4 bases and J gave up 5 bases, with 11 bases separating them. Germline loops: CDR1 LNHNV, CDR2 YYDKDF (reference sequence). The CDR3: CATSNDRPYGYTF. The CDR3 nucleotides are TGTGCCACCAGCAATGACAGGCCTTATGGCTACACCTTC.

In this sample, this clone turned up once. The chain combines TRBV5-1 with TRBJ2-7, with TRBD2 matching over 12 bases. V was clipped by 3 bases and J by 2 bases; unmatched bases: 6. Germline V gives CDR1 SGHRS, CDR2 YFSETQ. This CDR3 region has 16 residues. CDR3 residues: CASSWGLAGRTYEQYF. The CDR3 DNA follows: TGCGCCAGCAGCTGGGGACTAGCGGGCCGCACCTACGAGCAGTACTTC.

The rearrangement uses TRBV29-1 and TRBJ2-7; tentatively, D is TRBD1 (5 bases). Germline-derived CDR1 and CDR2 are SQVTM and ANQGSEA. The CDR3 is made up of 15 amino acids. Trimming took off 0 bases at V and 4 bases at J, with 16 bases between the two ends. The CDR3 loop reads CSVEDPRTPRYEQYF. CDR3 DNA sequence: TGCAGCGTTGAAGATCCCCGGACACCTAGATACGAGCAGTACTTC.

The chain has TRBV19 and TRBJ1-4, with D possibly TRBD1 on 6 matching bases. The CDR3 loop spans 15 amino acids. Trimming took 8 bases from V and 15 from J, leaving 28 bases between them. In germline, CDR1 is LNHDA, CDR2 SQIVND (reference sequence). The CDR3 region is CASAREQGFREGLFF. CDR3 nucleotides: TGTGCCAGTGCCCGAGAGCAGGGGTTTCGTGAAGGGTTGTTTTTT.

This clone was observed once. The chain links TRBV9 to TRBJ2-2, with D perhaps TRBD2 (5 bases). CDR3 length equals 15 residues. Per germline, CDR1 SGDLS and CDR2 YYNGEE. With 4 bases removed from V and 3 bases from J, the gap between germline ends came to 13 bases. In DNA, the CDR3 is TGTGCCAGCAGCCTACCGGGGTTCGACACCGGGGAGCTGTTTTTT. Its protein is CASSLPGFDTGELFF.

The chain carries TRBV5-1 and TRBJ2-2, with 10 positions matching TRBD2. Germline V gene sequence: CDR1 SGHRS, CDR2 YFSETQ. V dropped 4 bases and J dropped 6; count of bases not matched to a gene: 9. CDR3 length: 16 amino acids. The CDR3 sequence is CASSLGLATEPGELFF. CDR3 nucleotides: TGCGCCAGCAGCCTGGGACTAGCGACCGAACCCGGGGAGCTGTTTTTT.

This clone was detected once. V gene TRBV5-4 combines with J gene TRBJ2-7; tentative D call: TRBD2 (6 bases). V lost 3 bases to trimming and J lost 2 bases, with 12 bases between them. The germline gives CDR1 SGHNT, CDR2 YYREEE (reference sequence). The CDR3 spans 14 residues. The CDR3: CASSWEAGTYEQYF. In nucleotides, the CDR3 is TGTGCCAGCAGCTGGGAGGCGGGAACCTACGAGCAGTACTTC.

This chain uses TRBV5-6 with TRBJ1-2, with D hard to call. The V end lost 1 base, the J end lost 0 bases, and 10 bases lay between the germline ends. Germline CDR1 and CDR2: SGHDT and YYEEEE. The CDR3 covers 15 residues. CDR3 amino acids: CASSLIGEANYGYTF. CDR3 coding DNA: TGTGCCAGCAGCTTGATCGGGGAAGCTAACTATGGCTACACCTTC.

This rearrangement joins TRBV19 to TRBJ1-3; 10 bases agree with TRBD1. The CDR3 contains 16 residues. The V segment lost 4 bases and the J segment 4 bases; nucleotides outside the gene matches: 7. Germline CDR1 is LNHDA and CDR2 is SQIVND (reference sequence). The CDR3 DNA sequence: TGTGCCAGTAGTAATACCGGGACAGGGGTAGGAAACACCATATATTTT. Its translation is CASSNTGTGVGNTIYF.

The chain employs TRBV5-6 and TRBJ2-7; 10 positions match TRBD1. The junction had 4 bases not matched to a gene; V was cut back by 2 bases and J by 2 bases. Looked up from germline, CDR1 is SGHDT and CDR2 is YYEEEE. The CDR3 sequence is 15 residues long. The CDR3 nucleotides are TGTGCCAGCAGCTTAGGGGACAGGGGAGCCTACGAGCAGTACTTC. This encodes CASSLGDRGAYEQYF.

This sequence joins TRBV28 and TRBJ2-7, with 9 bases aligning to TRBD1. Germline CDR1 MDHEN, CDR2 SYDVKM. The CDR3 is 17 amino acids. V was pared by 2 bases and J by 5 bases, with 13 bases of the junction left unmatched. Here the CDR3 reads CASSLVAPRDRVDEQYF. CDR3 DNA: TGTGCCAGCAGTTTAGTAGCTCCTCGGGACAGGGTTGACGAGCAGTACTTC. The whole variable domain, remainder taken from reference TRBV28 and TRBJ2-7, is DVKVTQSSRYLVKRTGEKVFLECVQDMDHENMFWYRQDPGLGLRLIYFSYDVKMKEKGDIPEGYSVSREKKERFSLILESASTNQTSMYLCASSLVAPRDRVDEQYFGPGTRLTVT.

CDR3 nucleotide sequence: TGTGCCAGCAAGAAAGCGGGATTGAACACCGGGGAGCTGTTTTTT. Translation gives CASKKAGLNTGELFF. The genes are TRBV7-9 and TRBJ2-2; 7 bases align to TRBD2. This CDR3 has 15 amino acids. Trimming removed 7 bases from V and 1 base from J; junction bases left unmatched: 6. Germline V gene lookup returns CDR1 SEHNR and CDR2 FQNEAQ (reference sequence).

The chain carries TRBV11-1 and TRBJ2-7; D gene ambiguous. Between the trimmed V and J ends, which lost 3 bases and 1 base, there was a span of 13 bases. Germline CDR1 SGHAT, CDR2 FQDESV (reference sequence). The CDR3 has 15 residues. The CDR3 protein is CASSFGPTPSYEQYF. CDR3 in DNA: TGTGCCAGCAGCTTCGGGCCGACCCCTTCCTACGAGCAGTACTTC.

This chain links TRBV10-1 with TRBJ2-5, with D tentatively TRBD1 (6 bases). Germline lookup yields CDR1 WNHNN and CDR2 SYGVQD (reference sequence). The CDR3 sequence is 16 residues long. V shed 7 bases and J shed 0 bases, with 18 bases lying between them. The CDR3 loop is CASTQSDRLYQETQYF. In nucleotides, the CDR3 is TGCGCCAGCACCCAGTCCGACAGGCTATACCAAGAGACCCAGTACTTC.

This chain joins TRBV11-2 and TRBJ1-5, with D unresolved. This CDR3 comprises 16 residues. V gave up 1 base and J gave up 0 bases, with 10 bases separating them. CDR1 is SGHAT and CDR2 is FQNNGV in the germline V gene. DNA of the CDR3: TGTGCCAGCAGCTTAGGGGGTGCGTATAGCAATCAGCCCCAGCATTTT. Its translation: CASSLGGAYSNQPQHF.